This TCR beta chain was identified in a study of regulatory T cells in long-lasting Graves disease (dated by TCRdb to the early 2020s). For the study in its entirety: Newly diagnosed Graves' disease patients had taken antithyroid drugs for less than 3 months. Peripheral blood TCR sequencing and RNA sequencing compared persistent Graves' disease patients with newly diagnosed Graves' disease patients. The study took place in China and was registered as a clinical trial. A total of around 35 samples were covered by TCR sequencing, comprising around 13 persistent and around 20 newly diagnosed Graves' disease patients. Findings and caveats that apply to the study as a whole: The study examined only peripheral blood because the primary lesion, thyroid tissue, could not be accessed. The authors acknowledged the small sample size as a limitation that may reduce accuracy. Sequencing and analysis were limited to the TCR beta chain. Compared with newly diagnosed patients, patients with persistent Graves' disease had lower TCR Shannon entropy and fewer highly expanded clones, which suggests clonal expansion. Persistent disease showed preferential use of TRBV28, TRBJ1-2 and TRBJ2-5, whereas newly diagnosed disease favored TRBV20-1 and TRBJ2-1. Persistent patients shared more public clonotypes among themselves (over 2,500) than newly diagnosed patients did (more than 950).

The CDR3 numbers 14 residues from cysteine through phenylalanine. Only the CDR3 region is kept as DNA, spanning 42 bases read in frame from base 1. Ends trimmed: V by 5 bases, J by 10 bases; bases unmatched to a gene: 5. Based on the germline V gene (reference sequence), the CDR1 and CDR2 sequences are MNHEY and SMNVEV. To note about this clonotype: Its antigen is still unknown. A far larger clone is off by one base, so a read error is likely.

The library was made by multiplex PCR. Sequencing relied on an Illumina HiSeq 4000. To build TCR beta libraries, CDR3 regions were amplified by Arm-PCR using iRepertoire HTBI primers. Before sequencing, the PCR products underwent gel purification. The original methods were these. A total of under 80 TRBV and under 15 TRBJ segments were identified across samples and were used for gene usage analysis of CDR3 amino acid clonotypes. COPE and FqMerger were used to merge filtered high-quality paired reads into contigs. BLAST was used to align contigs to IMGT TRBV, TRBD and TRBJ reference genes, and CDR3 was defined according to IMGT. Any clonotype with a frequency above 0.1% was classified as a highly expanded clone. Repertoire diversity was measured by Shannon entropy, and V-J evenness by the Gini coefficient. A clonotype was considered public if more than one individual shared it. The public sequencing data were trimmed at Q25 with fastp and processed into clonotypes with MiXCR by TCRdb, which kept only in-frame beta chains. Each CDR3 protein gets just one entry, which takes the most common genes and DNA from the rows behind it. The V and J calls come from TCRdb's annotation, not from the publication. The table for this sample lists about 420,000 distinct CDR3 sequences; roughly 15% of them were counted only once. Of the sample, about 23% falls within the top ten clones.

What the time point label conveys for this sample: newly diagnosed GD, antithyroid drugs for less than 3 months. For both TCR sequencing and RNA sequencing, RNA was extracted from PBMCs in TRIzol. Graves' disease was diagnosed according to American Thyroid Association guidelines. Patients for the study were recruited at an endocrinology department in Xi'an, China. Each patient gave roughly 10 milliliters of peripheral blood, collected in an EDTA anticoagulant tube. Ficoll Paque Plus density gradient separation was used to isolate PBMCs, and no further T cell sorting was performed. An Agilent 2100 Bioanalyzer and agarose gel were used to assess RNA quality, and a NanoDrop 2000 was used to measure RNA concentration. The data also belong to a second study, concerning T cells in Graves' hyperthyroidism and ophthalmopathy. As the second publication notes: Stable Graves' hyperthyroidism was defined as no progression to ophthalmopathy during 18 months of follow-up. The hyperthyroidism patients were between 18 and 65 years old and newly diagnosed, with a disease duration of less than 2 months. Exclusion was applied to patients with uncontrolled infections, other autoimmune diseases, pregnancy or lactation. Clinical symptoms, serum thyroxine and TRAb, thyroid ultrasound, and orbital computed tomography formed the basis for the diagnoses. For the first round of RT-PCR on the TCR CDR3, the HTBI primer set was used together with the Qiagen OneStep RT-PCR kit. Most expanded thyroid clonotypes (frequency above 0.001) were also detected in blood, suggesting blood repertoires may reflect thyroid immune responses. In cross-validation, a model built on a 13 V-J signature told ophthalmopathy apart from stable hyperthyroidism with 87.88% sensitivity and 81% to 82% specificity, and in testing the same model reached 80%/75%. In validation, the model predicted progression to ophthalmopathy with over 60% sensitivity and 72% to 85% specificity, a median of 6.5 months before onset. A discovery cohort of about a hundred patients, approximately 44 with Graves' ophthalmopathy and under 60 with stable Graves' hyperthyroidism, was used to find distinguishing TCR V-J signatures. An independent validation cohort of some 18 hyperthyroidism patients and approximately 17 patients who later progressed to ophthalmopathy tested prospective prediction of ophthalmopathy. The 100 discovery patients were randomly split 7:3 into training and test sets. The study also compared thyroid tissue and blood T-cell repertoires from 6 or 7 Graves' hyperthyroidism patients. After blood sampling, hyperthyroidism patients were treated with methimazole at a starting dose of 30 mg daily, and ophthalmopathy patients were treated with high-dose intravenous methylprednisolone. A second multiplex PCR round built the libraries, followed by size selection and purification. Paired-end sequencing of the libraries was performed with 100 bp reads on an Illumina HiSeq2000. SOAPnuke was used to process the raw data, removing reads that contained adapters or uncalled bases, had a mean Phred below 15, or lacked an exact match to the constant primer or identifier. High-quality paired reads were merged with COPE v1.2.5, and unique nucleotide sequences were defined as clonotypes. Clonotypes were aligned to IMGT TRBV, TRBD and TRBJ reference segments using MiTCR v1.1. Analysis was restricted to V-J combinations with a frequency above 0.0001, which covered about 99% of repertoires. The TCS score was defined as the ratio of F50 (clonal expansion) to E x V (chaos), calculated using BLOSUM62-based TCRdist between CDR3 peptides within each V-J. Welch's t-statistics and random forest reduced several hundred V-J features to 13, which were used in a naive Bayes classifier (R e1071). No statistical method was used to set the sample size in advance, and investigators knew the group allocation. The paper describes TCR Vbeta CDR3 sequencing of 130 to 150 peripheral blood samples, made up of roughly 40 ophthalmopathy patients, approximately 73 hyperthyroidism patients and about 17 progressor patients.

The receptor was isolated from a woman younger than 35 with Graves disease. Donor details come from another sample of the same person, matched by shared clones. The chain is assembled from TRBV27 and TRBJ2-1, with TRBD2 matching 13 junction bases. The sequencing used peripheral blood mononuclear cells (PBMCs), collected at new diagnosis, from a patient treated with antithyroid drugs. The DNA sequence reads TGTGCCAGCAGTACTAGCGGGAGGGCCCACGAGCAGTTCTTC. Translated, it reads CASSTSGRAHEQFF.